The rows below give T cell receptor beta chains drawn from one sample of a study of cytomegalovirus exposure and HLA in healthy donors. Repertoires were generated with immunoSEQ multiplex PCR, while TCRdb's copy carries only in-frame clones and drops some. The repertoire holds around 60,000 clones, 70% to 90% seen once, with around 6% in the top ten. The sample taken for sequencing was PBMCs. These receptors originate from a male donor in good health and CMV-seronegative. Both conserved end residues are trimmed from each CDR3. Fields, in order: clone size, V gene, CDR3 protein. A clone size is listed for some rows: how often the clone was seen (once, few, many), or a class if it is expanded.

clone size: few
V gene: TRBV11-3
CDR3 protein: ASSPWRGHNEQF

clone size: few
V gene: TRBV19
CDR3 protein: ASGTPGQGAGTEAF

clone size: -
V gene: TRBV6-6
CDR3 protein: ASSYRTVRHEQY

clone size: -
V gene: TRBV19
CDR3 protein: ASNPGLAEYEQY

clone size: -
V gene: TRBV27
CDR3 protein: ASSFAPGGLETEAF

clone size: -
V gene: TRBV2
CDR3 protein: ASSGEGGYA

clone size: once
V gene: TRBV7-2
CDR3 protein: ASSLGTGGGYEQY

clone size: few
V gene: TRBV11-2
CDR3 protein: ASSLTGSYGYT

clone size: -
V gene: TRBV13
CDR3 protein: ASRHKGELGYGYT

clone size: -
V gene: TRBV12-5
CDR3 protein: ASGLGEATRTDTQY

clone size: few
V gene: TRBV6-1
CDR3 protein: ASSDVGSQPQH

clone size: -
V gene: TRBV7-2
CDR3 protein: ASSHSGGAYNEQF

clone size: -
V gene: TRBV9
CDR3 protein: ASSVGTSGHTGELF

clone size: -
V gene: TRBV4-3
CDR3 protein: ASSQEAAVAGGLTDTQY

clone size: -
V gene: TRBV7-9
CDR3 protein: ASSFSTGGFGQPQH

clone size: -
V gene: TRBV10-3
CDR3 protein: AISDSSGGNTGELF

clone size: few
V gene: TRBV7-2
CDR3 protein: ASSARRGSTDTQY

clone size: once
V gene: TRBV7-3
CDR3 protein: ASSYLRGDTQY

clone size: -
V gene: TRBV5-1
CDR3 protein: ASSFTDRGRDEQY

clone size: -
V gene: TRBV5-1
CDR3 protein: ASSLTSVNEQF

clone size: few
V gene: TRBV5-4
CDR3 protein: ASSFDSLNTEAF

clone size: -
V gene: TRBV19
CDR3 protein: ASSIPVSGNTIY

clone size: few
V gene: TRBV7-2
CDR3 protein: ASSIPSGEVIDTQY

clone size: -
V gene: TRBV7-9
CDR3 protein: SSSLTGGPYNEQF

clone size: -
V gene: TRBV2
CDR3 protein: ASSLLAGTANEQF

clone size: -
V gene: TRBV7-2
CDR3 protein: ASSLVGQGARETQY

clone size: -
V gene: TRBV5-1
CDR3 protein: ASRDPSSYEQY

clone size: few
V gene: TRBV7-2
CDR3 protein: ASSSTGLNTEAF